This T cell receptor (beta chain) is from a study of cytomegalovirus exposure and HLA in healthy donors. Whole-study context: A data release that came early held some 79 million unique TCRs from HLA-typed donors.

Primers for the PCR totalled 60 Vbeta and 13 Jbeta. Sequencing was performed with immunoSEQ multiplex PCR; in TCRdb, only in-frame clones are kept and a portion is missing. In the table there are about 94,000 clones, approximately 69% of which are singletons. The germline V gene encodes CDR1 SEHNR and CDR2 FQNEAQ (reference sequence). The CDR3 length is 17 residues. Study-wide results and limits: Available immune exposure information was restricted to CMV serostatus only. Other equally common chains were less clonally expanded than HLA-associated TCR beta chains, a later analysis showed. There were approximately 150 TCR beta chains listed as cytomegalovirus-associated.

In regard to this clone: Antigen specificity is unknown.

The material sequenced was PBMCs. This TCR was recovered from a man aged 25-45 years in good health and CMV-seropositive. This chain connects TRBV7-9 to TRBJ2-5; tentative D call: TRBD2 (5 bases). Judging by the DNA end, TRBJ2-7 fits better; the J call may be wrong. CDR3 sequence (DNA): TGTGCCAGCAGCGCCCAACTGACCCCGGGATATAAATACGAGCAGTACTTC. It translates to CASSAQLTPGYKYEQYF.